The present T cell receptor beta chain was sequenced within a study of naive and memory T cell subsets. Study results and limitations: Expression changes during T cell differentiation may affect RNA-based TCR counts.

This clonotype was detected a few times. The antigen remains unidentified. The CDR3 is made up of 14 amino acids. The V end lost 7 bases, the J end lost 5 bases, and 18 bases lay between the germline ends. CDR1 is MNHEY, CDR2 SVGAGI, per germline. The beta constant-region primer was an equimolar mix of two oligonucleotides covering TRBC1 and TRBC2. TCRdb re-analysed the UMI-ligation and nested PCR reads in MiXCR, keeping a single row per CDR3 protein. The data show 140,000 to 150,000 distinct CDR3 sequences, 15% to 20% seen once. The gene calls are TRBV6-5 and TRBJ2-7, with D perhaps matching TRBD1 or TRBD2 (5 bases each). The sequence came from a human donor in good health. Input material: naive CD4+ T cells from blood. CDR3 DNA: TGTGCCAGCACCCGGGACCCGAGGAGCCACGAGCAGTACTTC. It is translated as CASTRDPRSHEQYF.